These 20 T cell receptor beta chains were sequenced from one sample in a study of blood T cells in healthy people across ages. With a J-beta primer mix and a sample-barcoded 5' primer, a second PCR ran about 7 to 12 cycles. TCRdb re-called the 5' RACE reads through MiXCR, storing one row per CDR3 protein. This sample has roughly 1,500,000 distinct CDR3 sequences, with roughly 32% found just once. The sequencing input was blood. The receptors were sampled from a woman aged 30 to 39 in good health.

V usage is TRBV20-1 and J usage is TRBJ1-5; 7 bases align to TRBD1. This CDR3 is built from 17 residues. J was trimmed by 4 bases and V by 0 bases; bases with no gene match: 12. Germline V gene lookup returns CDR1 DFQATT and CDR2 SNEGSKA (reference sequence). The CDR3 spells CSAREQGFIHGNQPQHF. The CDR3 DNA follows: TGCAGTGCTAGAGAACAGGGGTTTATTCATGGGAATCAGCCCCAGCATTTT.

The chain employs TRBV6-6 and TRBJ2-1, with 11 nucleotides matching TRBD2. V lost 6 bases to trimming and J lost 9 bases; unmatched junction nucleotides: 16. The germline gives CDR1 MNHNY, CDR2 SVGAGI (reference sequence). This CDR3 comprises 17 residues. CDR3 nucleotide sequence: TGTGCCAGCAGCCCCCCTCGGTTAGCGGGAGGGCCTAGTGAGCAGTTCTTC. Translation: CASSPPRLAGGPSEQFF.

This clonotype was counted at least ten times. The chain has TRBV7-9 and TRBJ2-7, with no clear D. CDR1 is SEHNR and CDR2 is FQNEAQ in the germline V gene (reference sequence). V gave up 6 bases and J gave up 2 bases, with 11 bases separating them. The CDR3 sequence is 13 residues long. In DNA, the CDR3 is TGTGCCAGCAGGGACCCGGGCACCTACGAGCAGTACTTC. This codes for CASRDPGTYEQYF.

This clonotype was counted only a few times. The CDR3: CASRRDSSGNQPQHF. The CDR3 DNA is TGTGCCAGCCGAAGGGACAGTTCCGGCAATCAGCCCCAGCATTTT. V is TRBV6-1 and J is TRBJ1-5, with TRBD1 identical over 7 bases. The CDR3 extends over 15 amino acids. V trimming: 8 bases; J trimming: 2 bases; junction bases outside the gene matches: 9. Looked up from germline, CDR1 is MNHNS and CDR2 is SASEGT.

The genes are TRBV6-6 and TRBJ2-7; TRBD2 aligns across 7 bases. CDR3 length: 15 residues. The junction had 11 bases not matched to a gene; V was cut back by 2 bases and J by 7 bases. The germline gives CDR1 MNHNY, CDR2 SVGAGI (reference sequence). The CDR3 DNA follows: TGTGCCAGCAGTTACGGGGGGGACCTCGTGTGGGAGCAGTACTTC. It translates to CASSYGGDLVWEQYF.

J is TRBJ2-1 and V is TRBV4-1; D gene uncertain. Trimming pared 0 bases from V and 0 bases from J, leaving 6 bases between. CDR1 is MGHRA and CDR2 is YSYEKL in the germline V gene. The CDR3 contains 15 residues. The CDR3 here is CASSQDFSSYNEQFF. CDR3 coding DNA: TGCGCCAGCAGCCAAGACTTTAGCTCCTACAATGAGCAGTTCTTC.

This clonotype was found a few times. The chain has TRBV2 and TRBJ2-1, with 10 positions matching TRBD2. The trim removed 8 bases at V and 4 bases at J, leaving 11 bases unmatched. The CDR3 is 16 amino acids. The germline CDR1 and CDR2 sequences are SNHLY and FYNNEI. This CDR3 is CASGLAAPGRYNEQFF. In nucleotides, the CDR3 is TGTGCCAGCGGACTAGCGGCCCCTGGGCGATACAATGAGCAGTTCTTC. Complete variable domain (other parts from reference TRBV2 and TRBJ2-1): EPEVTQTPSHQVTQMGQEVILRCVPISNHLYFYWYRQILGQKVEFLVSFYNNEISEKSEIFDDQFSVERPDGSNFTLKIRSTKLEDSAMYFCASGLAAPGRYNEQFFGPGTRLTVL.

This clonotype was observed many times. CDR3 in DNA: TGTGCCACCAGCAGAGATCAGGGGGTATCCTACGAGCAGTACTTC. Amino acid sequence: CATSRDQGVSYEQYF. V is TRBV15 and J is TRBJ2-7; 7 nucleotides match TRBD1. V trimming: 0 bases; J trimming: 1 base; junction bases outside the gene matches: 3. Germline V gene data show CDR1 as LNHNV and CDR2 as YYDKDF (reference sequence). The length of the CDR3 is 15 residues.

J is TRBJ1-1 and V is TRBV6-2 or TRBV6-3, with no clear D. This CDR3 contains 14 residues. Germline V lookup: CDR1 MNHEY, CDR2 SVGEGT. Trimming stripped 6 bases from V and 8 bases from J, with 19 bases between. CDR3 loop: CASSPMWTTPEAFF. The CDR3 DNA follows: TGTGCCAGCAGCCCTATGTGGACGACACCGGAAGCTTTCTTT.

This rearrangement joins TRBV6-1 to TRBJ2-1; 8 bases map to TRBD2. Germline V CDR1 and CDR2: MNHNS, SASEGT. The CDR3 is made up of 13 amino acids. J was trimmed by 4 bases and V by 7 bases; bases with no gene match: 3. The CDR3 here is CASNPGGYNEQFF. The CDR3 DNA reads TGTGCCAGCAACCCGGGGGGGTACAATGAGCAGTTCTTC.

The CDR3 DNA reads as TGTGCCAGCAGTCAAAGGACAGGGCCGTATGGCTACACCTTC. Its protein product is CASSQRTGPYGYTF. The chain recombines TRBV7-2 with TRBJ1-2; 8 bases align to TRBD1. The CDR3 covers 14 residues. Germline V gene data show CDR1 as SGHTA and CDR2 as FQGNSA. V shed 6 bases and J 5 bases; nucleotides not matched to a gene: 8.

Turning to this clonotype: A much larger clone differs by one base, so this may be a read error. The V gene is TRBV4-1, the J gene TRBJ2-3, with D possibly TRBD2 on 5 matching bases. From germline, CDR1 is MGHRA and CDR2 YSYEKL. Trimming stripped 1 base from V and 6 bases from J, with 14 bases between. This CDR3 comprises 15 residues. The CDR3 protein is CASSQVTGLGDTQYF. Written as DNA, the CDR3 is TGCGCCAGCAGCCAAGTCACGGGATTAGGGGATACGCAGTATTTT.

The chain has TRBV20-1 and TRBJ2-7, with TRBD2 matching 12 bases. Germline CDR1 reads DFQATT; CDR2 reads SNEGSKA (reference sequence). CDR3 size: 15 residues. V gave up 6 bases and J gave up 2 bases; unmatched junction bases: 8. CDR3 bases: TGCAGTGCCAGCGGGACTAGCGGGTCCACCTACGAGCAGTACTTC. This encodes CSASGTSGSTYEQYF.

Many counts were recorded for this clonotype. The chain is built from TRBV7-2 and TRBJ2-7; TRBD2 aligns across 11 bases. The length of the CDR3 is 18 residues. V lost 4 bases, J lost 0 bases, and 11 bases stayed unmatched. The germline V gene has CDR1 SGHTA and CDR2 FQGNSA. This chain's CDR3 is CASSSSLAGVRSSYEQYF. The CDR3 nucleotides are TGTGCCAGCAGCTCCTCACTAGCGGGAGTCAGGAGCTCCTACGAGCAGTACTTC.

The CDR3 here is CASSFGQGAGGTEAFF. The DNA for the CDR3 is TGTGCCAGCAGCTTTGGACAGGGGGCTGGTGGCACTGAAGCTTTCTTT. V gene TRBV7-3 combines with J gene TRBJ1-1; TRBD1 matches at 11 bases. The CDR3 has 16 residues. Germline V gene lookup returns CDR1 SGHTA and CDR2 FQGTGA. Unmatched junction bases numbered 7, after V lost 3 bases and J lost 4 bases.

The chain uses TRBV7-2 and TRBJ1-2; D not resolved. Germline V CDR1 and CDR2: SGHTA, FQGNSA. The CDR3 spans 15 residues. Trimming pared 5 bases from V and 5 bases from J, leaving 18 bases between. The CDR3 here is CASSPFSDALYGYTF. The CDR3 nucleotides are TGTGCCAGCAGCCCCTTTTCGGACGCTCTTTATGGCTACACCTTC.

Regarding this clonotype: With a much larger clone just one base away, this may be a read error. J is TRBJ2-1 and V is TRBV2, with D perhaps matching TRBD1 (5 bases). The germline gives CDR1 SNHLY, CDR2 FYNNEI. This CDR3 contains 13 residues. V shed 11 bases and J shed 5 bases, with 16 bases lying between them. The CDR3 loop reads CAGKGQGHNEQFF. The CDR3 bases are TGTGCCGGCAAAGGGCAGGGTCACAATGAGCAGTTCTTC.

This rearrangement joins TRBV2 to TRBJ2-2; D not certain. V shed 2 bases and J shed 2 bases, with 12 bases lying between them. The CDR3 sequence is 16 residues long. Germline V lookup: CDR1 SNHLY, CDR2 FYNNEI. CDR3 sequence (DNA): TGTGCCAGCAGTGAAAGCTCGGCCGTTAACACCGGGGAGCTGTTTTTT. This codes for CASSESSAVNTGELFF.

The CDR3 sequence: CASSKGTGLGEQYF. The DNA of the CDR3 is TGTGCCAGCAGCAAAGGGACAGGGTTGGGAGAGCAGTACTTC. The V and J genes are TRBV21-1 and TRBJ2-7; TRBD1 is taken as the D call from the table, unchecked against the DNA. TRBV21-1 is given as a pseudogene. The CDR3 is 14 amino acids.

This clonotype was seen only a few times. This CDR3 is CASSVRRDTPYNEQFF. The CDR3 DNA is TGTGCCAGCAGCGTACGCAGGGACACGCCTTACAATGAGCAGTTCTTC. The rearrangement joins TRBV9 to TRBJ2-1; a possible D gene is TRBD1 (6 bases). This CDR3 has 16 amino acids. Trimming shortened V by 1 base and J by 4 bases, and 15 bases separated the two germline ends. Germline V CDR1 and CDR2: SGDLS, YYNGEE.